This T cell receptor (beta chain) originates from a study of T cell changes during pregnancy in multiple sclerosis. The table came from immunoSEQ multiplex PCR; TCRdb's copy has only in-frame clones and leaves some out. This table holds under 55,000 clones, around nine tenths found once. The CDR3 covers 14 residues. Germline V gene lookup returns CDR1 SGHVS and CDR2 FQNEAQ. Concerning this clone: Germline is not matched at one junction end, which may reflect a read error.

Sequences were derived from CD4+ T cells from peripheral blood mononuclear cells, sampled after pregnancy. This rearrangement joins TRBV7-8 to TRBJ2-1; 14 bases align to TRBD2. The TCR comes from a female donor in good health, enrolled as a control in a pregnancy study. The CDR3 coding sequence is TGTGCCAGCAGCCCCCTGACTAGCGGGGGGGCCGTGCTCTTC. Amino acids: CASSPLTSGGAVLF.